This TCR beta chain was observed in a study of blood T cells in healthy people across ages. The study, taken as a whole, reports: Estimates based on one million T cells were treated as lower bounds. Among long-lived donors, naive CD4+ cells were more numerous and diversity higher than in aged donors.

As regards this clonotype: The antigen is undetermined.

Trimming took off 1 base at V and 4 bases at J, with 17 bases between the two ends. Germline-derived CDR1 and CDR2 are PRHDT and FYEKMQ (reference sequence). The CDR3 consists of 16 residues. Primed by a sample-barcoded 5' primer and a J-beta primer mix, a second PCR proceeded for 7 to 11 cycles. Every sample gave at least 3 million paired-end reads containing CDR3. TCRdb ran MiXCR on the 5' RACE reads and lists one entry per CDR3 protein. This table holds some 900,000 distinct CDR3 sequences, roughly 43% found once. Ranging in age from roughly 6 to 95, the donors were healthy Caucasian individuals from Russia.

Sequencing was carried out using blood. This rearrangement joins TRBV13 to TRBJ2-7; possibly TRBD1 for D (6 bases). The TCR sequence derives from a man between 25 and 39 years old in good health. This chain's CDR3 is CASSLVQGTTYYEQYF. The CDR3 DNA follows: TGTGCCAGCAGCTTAGTGCAGGGGACCACCTATTACGAGCAGTACTTC.